A single T cell receptor (beta chain) is shown here with its context. The conserved closing phenylalanine or tryptophan is absent in this CDR3, likely reflecting a read error. The limits of the CDR3 on the DNA are not certain, so only TCRdb's listed CDR3 is given. The data were taken from a study of blood T cells in healthy people across ages. Primers used in a second PCR of roughly 6 to 11 cycles were a sample-barcoded 5' primer and a J-beta primer mix. In TCRdb, the 5' RACE reads were re-called with MiXCR into one record per CDR3 protein. The sample carries roughly 1,800,000 distinct CDR3 sequences, 49% recorded once. From its first to its last residue, the CDR3 has 14 amino acids. Germline CDR1 reads DFQATT; CDR2 reads SNEGSKA (reference sequence).

Specimen: blood. The clonotype comes from a woman aged 40 to 55 in good health. This chain links TRBV20-1 with TRBJ2-3; no DNA check was done on the table's D call, TRBD1. The CDR3 sequence: CSARGPVGQGLMYC.